This T cell receptor (beta chain) was recorded in a study of T cell clonality in common variable immunodeficiency. This clone appeared many times. Its cognate antigen is unknown. Coverage ceases 3 residues before the CDR3 finishes, and the germline J gene fills in the end. The CDR3 sequence is 15 residues long. Germline CDR1 SGHVS, CDR2 FQNEAQ. V lost 2 bases to trimming and J lost 1 base, with 9 bases between them. Points from the study as a whole: Fewer deletions and N-nucleotide insertions were reportedly seen in common variable immunodeficiency TCR beta sequences. Repertoire-complication correlations in CVID were limited by patient heterogeneity.

Profiled with immunoSEQ multiplex PCR; TCRdb holds only in-frame clones, not every one. The repertoire shows 42,000 or so clones, none seen only once; the top ten take approximately 1.3%. The chain uses TRBV7-8 and TRBJ2-4; tentative D call: TRBD1 (6 bases). The material sequenced was peripheral blood mononuclear cells. The sequence came from a person aged 18 to 70 in good health. This chain's CDR3 is CASSLTGLAKNIQYF. CDR3 DNA (partial): TGTGCCAGCAGCTTAACAGGGCTCGCCAAAAACATT.